This T cell receptor (beta chain) appears in the sequencing data of a study of Ad26.COV2.S vaccination and SARS-CoV-2 variants. The wider study: Within the COV1001 Ad26.COV2.S trial arm, the donor was enrolled. Administration of Ad26.COV2.S was intramuscular, either once or twice 56 days apart. Points from the study as a whole: Vaccine and placebo recipients had similar non-spike TCR breadth.

As regards this clone: Its antigen is undetermined.

Treatment here: approximately 18 received Ad26.COV2.S at low or high dose, single or two shots; about 5 received placebo; per-sample allocation not given. Sampling was done on day 63 after the first vaccine or placebo injection. Produced via immunoSEQ multiplex PCR; TCRdb's table is partial and in-frame only. Among hundreds of thousands of clones listed, 80% to 90% were seen once. The germline gives CDR1 LGHNT, CDR2 FRNRAP. The CDR3 has 14 amino acids. J lost 3 bases, V lost 6 bases, and 4 bases had no gene match. The receptor was derived from a person between 18 and 65 years old who received the Ad26.COV2.S COVID-19 vaccine or a placebo. The chain joins TRBV12-5 to TRBJ2-1, with 8 bases aligning to TRBD1. This material consisted of peripheral blood, taken in a trial of Ad26.COV2.S vaccine versus placebo. The CDR3 spells CASGSGQGYNEQFF. The CDR3 nucleotides read TGTGCTAGTGGCTCAGGACAGGGCTACAATGAGCAGTTCTTC. Full variable domain (remainder filled in from reference TRBV12-5 and TRBJ2-1): DARVTQTPRHKVTEMGQEVTMRCQPILGHNTVFWYRQTMMQGLELLAYFRNRAPLDDSGMPKDRFSAEMPDATLATLKIQPSEPRDSAVYFCASGSGQGYNEQFFGPGTRLTVL.